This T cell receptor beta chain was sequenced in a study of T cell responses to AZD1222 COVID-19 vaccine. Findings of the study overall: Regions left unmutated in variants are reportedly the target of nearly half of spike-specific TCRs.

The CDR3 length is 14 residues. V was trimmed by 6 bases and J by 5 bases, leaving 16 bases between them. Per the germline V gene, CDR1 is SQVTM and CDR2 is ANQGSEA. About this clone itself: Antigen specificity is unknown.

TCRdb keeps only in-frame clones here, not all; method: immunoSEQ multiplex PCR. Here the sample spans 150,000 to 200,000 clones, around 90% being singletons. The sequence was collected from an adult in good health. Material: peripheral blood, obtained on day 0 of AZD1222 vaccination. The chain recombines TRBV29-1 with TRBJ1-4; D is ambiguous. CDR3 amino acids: CSVAPGIGNEKLFF. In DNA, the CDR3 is TGCAGCGTCGCGCCGGGGATCGGGAATGAAAAACTGTTTTTT.